These 8 T cell receptor beta chains came from one sample sequenced in a study of beta chain features in type 1 diabetes. The study, taken as a whole, reports: Shorter TCRB CDR3s, moderately but significantly so, marked every one of the four CD4+ subsets in Type 1 diabetes patients.

Isolated RNA was reverse transcribed in full, so expressed TCRB transcripts were sequenced. The data were produced by immunoSEQ multiplex PCR, yet TCRdb's version contains in-frame clones alone and is incomplete. The sample shows around 600,000 clones, about an eighth of them seen only once. No antigens are known for them. The sequenced sample was naive CD4+ T cells from blood. These receptors originate from a man under 40 with type 1 diabetes.

The chain carries TRBV7-9 and TRBJ2-3, with D unclear. Between the trimmed V and J ends, which lost 3 bases and 4 bases, there was a span of 17 bases. This CDR3 has 16 amino acids. Germline-derived CDR1 and CDR2 are SEHNR and FQNEAQ (reference sequence). The CDR3 loop is CASSFRGSQNPDTQYF. CDR3 coding DNA: TGTGCCAGCAGCTTTCGAGGCTCGCAGAACCCAGATACGCAGTATTTT.

This chain joins TRBV4-3 and TRBJ1-2; 10 nucleotides match TRBD1. The ends lost 3 bases at V and 7 bases at J; junction bases unmatched: 8. Germline V lookup: CDR1 LGHNA, CDR2 YSLEER. This CDR3 region has 15 residues. CDR3 protein: CASSQLTGGVVGYTF. In DNA form, the CDR3 reads TGCGCCAGCAGCCAGTTGACAGGGGGCGTCGTTGGCTACACCTTC.

This clone was counted a few times. In the same sample, other DNA sequences code for this CDR3. V usage is TRBV5-6 and J usage is TRBJ2-5; unclear D gene. The CDR3 length is 11 residues. V lost 3 bases and J 5 bases, leaving 5 bases between the germline ends. Germline V gives CDR1 SGHDT, CDR2 YYEEEE. CDR3 sequence: CASSSGETQYF. CDR3 nucleotide sequence: TGTGCCAGCAGCTCCGGGGAGACCCAGTACTTC.

The rearrangement uses TRBV5-1 and TRBJ1-5; no definite D call. This CDR3 comprises 15 residues. CDR1 SGHRS and CDR2 YFSETQ come from the germline V gene. V was trimmed by 0 bases and J by 2 bases, leaving 9 bases between them. The CDR3: CASSLGGRGNQPQHF. The CDR3 DNA is TGCGCCAGCAGCTTGGGAGGGAGAGGCAATCAGCCCCAGCATTTT.

The chain is built from TRBV7-9 and TRBJ2-5, with D possibly being TRBD1 (6 bases). The V and J ends lost 5 bases and 9 bases respectively, with 16 bases between them. The CDR3 consists of 13 residues. Germline loops: CDR1 SEHNR, CDR2 FQNEAQ (reference sequence). The CDR3 bases are TGTGCCAGCAGCCGGGACAACCTGCGGGCCCAGTACTTC. As protein: CASSRDNLRAQYF. The full variable domain, completed using reference TRBV7-9 and TRBJ2-5, is DTGVSQNPRHKITKRGQNVTFRCDPISEHNRLYWYRQTLGQGPEFLTYFQNEAQLEKSRLLSDRFSAERPKGSFSTLEIQRTEQGDSAMYLCASSRDNLRAQYFGPGTRLLVL.

In its sample, this clone was seen a few times. The chain carries TRBV27 and TRBJ2-1, with D perhaps matching TRBD1 or TRBD2 (5 bases each). This CDR3 region has 20 residues. Trimming stripped 3 bases from V and 0 bases from J, with 24 bases between. Germline V gene lookup returns CDR1 MNHEY and CDR2 SMNVEV (reference sequence). This chain's CDR3 is CASSFGGWPTDGSSYNEQFF. For the CDR3, the DNA is TGTGCCAGCAGTTTTGGGGGATGGCCCACTGATGGAAGCTCCTACAATGAGCAGTTCTTC.

V is TRBV25-1 and J is TRBJ2-3, with TRBD2 matching 12 bases. This CDR3 spans 16 amino acids. The germline CDR1 and CDR2 sequences are MGHDK and SYGVNS. V trimming: 5 bases; J trimming: 0 bases; junction bases outside the gene matches: 3. CDR3 coding DNA: TGTGCCAGCAGTATTGGACTAGCGGGGAGCACAGATACGCAGTATTTT. It encodes CASSIGLAGSTDTQYF.

The chain is built from TRBV7-2 and TRBJ2-3; D could derive from TRBD1 or TRBD2 (5 bases each). The CDR3 runs 14 residues. V gave up 6 bases and J gave up 1 base, with 11 bases separating them. Germline-derived CDR1 and CDR2 are SGHTA and FQGNSA. CDR3 nucleotides: TGTGCCAGCAGTCGAGAGGGACGCACAGATACGCAGTATTTT. Its protein product is CASSREGRTDTQYF.